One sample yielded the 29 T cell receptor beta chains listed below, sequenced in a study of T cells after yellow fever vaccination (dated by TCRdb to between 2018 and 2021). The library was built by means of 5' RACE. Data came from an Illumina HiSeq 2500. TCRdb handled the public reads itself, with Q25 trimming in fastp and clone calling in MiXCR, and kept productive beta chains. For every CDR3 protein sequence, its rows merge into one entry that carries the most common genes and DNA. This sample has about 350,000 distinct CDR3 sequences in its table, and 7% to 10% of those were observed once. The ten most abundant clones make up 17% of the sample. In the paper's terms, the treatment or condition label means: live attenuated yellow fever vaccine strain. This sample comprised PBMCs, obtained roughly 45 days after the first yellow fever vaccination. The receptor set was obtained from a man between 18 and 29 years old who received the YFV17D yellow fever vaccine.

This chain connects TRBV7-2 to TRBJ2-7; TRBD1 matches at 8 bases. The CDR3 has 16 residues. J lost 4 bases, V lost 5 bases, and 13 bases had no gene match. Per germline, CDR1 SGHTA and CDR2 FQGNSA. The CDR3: CASSETRTGFWYEQYV. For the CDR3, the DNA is TGTGCCAGCAGCGAAACCCGGACAGGGTTTTGGTACGAGCAGTACGTC.

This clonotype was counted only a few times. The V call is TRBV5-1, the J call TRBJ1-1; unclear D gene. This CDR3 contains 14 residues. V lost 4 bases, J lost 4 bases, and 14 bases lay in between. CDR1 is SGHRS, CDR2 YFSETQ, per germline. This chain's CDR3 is CASSQKPPGTEAFF. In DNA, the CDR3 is TGCGCCAGCAGCCAAAAACCCCCGGGCACTGAAGCTTTCTTT.

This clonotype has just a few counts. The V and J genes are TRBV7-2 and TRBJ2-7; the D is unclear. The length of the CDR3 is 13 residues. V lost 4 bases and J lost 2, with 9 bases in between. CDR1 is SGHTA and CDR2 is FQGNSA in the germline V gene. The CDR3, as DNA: TGTGCCAGCAGCTACTCGGTGACCTACGAGCAGTACTTC. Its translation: CASSYSVTYEQYF.

The CDR3 nucleotides are TGCAGTGCTAGGGGACAGGGGGACGGAAGCAATCAGCCCCAGCATTTT. Protein product: CSARGQGDGSNQPQHF. This sequence joins TRBV20-1 and TRBJ1-5, with 11 positions matching TRBD1. Germline V CDR1 and CDR2: DFQATT, SNEGSKA (reference sequence). There are 16 residues in the CDR3. Trimming at V came to 3 bases and at J to 1 base, leaving 5 bases not matched to a gene.

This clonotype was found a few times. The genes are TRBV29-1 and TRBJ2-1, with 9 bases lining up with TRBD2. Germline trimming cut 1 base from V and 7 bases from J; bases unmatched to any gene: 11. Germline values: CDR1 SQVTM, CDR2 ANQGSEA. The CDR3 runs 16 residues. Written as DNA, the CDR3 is TGCAGCGTTGAAGGAGGACAGGTCAGCGGGAGGAATGAGCAGTTCTTC. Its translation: CSVEGGQVSGRNEQFF.

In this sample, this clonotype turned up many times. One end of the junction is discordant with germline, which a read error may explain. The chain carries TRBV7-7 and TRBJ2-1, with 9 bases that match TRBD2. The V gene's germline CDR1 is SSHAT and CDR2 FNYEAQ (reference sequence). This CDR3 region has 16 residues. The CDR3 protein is CASSDLAAGGSNEQFF. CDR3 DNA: TGTGCTAGCAGCGACCTTGCGGCGGGGGGGAGCAATGAGCAGTTCTTC.

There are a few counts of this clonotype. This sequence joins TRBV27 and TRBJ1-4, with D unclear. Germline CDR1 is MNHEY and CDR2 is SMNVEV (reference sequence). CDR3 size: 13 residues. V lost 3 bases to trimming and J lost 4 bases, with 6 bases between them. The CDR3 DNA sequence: TGTGCCAGCAGTTTCCCAGTTAATGAAAAACTGTTTTTT. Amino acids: CASSFPVNEKLFF.

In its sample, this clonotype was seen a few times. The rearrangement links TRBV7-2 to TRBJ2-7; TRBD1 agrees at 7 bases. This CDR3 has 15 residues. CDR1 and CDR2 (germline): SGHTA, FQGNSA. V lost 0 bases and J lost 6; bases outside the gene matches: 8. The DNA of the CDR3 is TGTGCCAGCAGCTTAGCCCTCGGACAGGTCCGCGAGCAGTACTTC. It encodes CASSLALGQVREQYF.

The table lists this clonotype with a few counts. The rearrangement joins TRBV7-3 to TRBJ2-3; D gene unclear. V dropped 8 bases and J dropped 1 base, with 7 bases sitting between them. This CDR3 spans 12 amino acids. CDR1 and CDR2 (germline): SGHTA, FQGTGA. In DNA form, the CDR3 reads TGTGCCAGCGGTCCTGGCACAGATACGCAGTATTTT. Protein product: CASGPGTDTQYF.

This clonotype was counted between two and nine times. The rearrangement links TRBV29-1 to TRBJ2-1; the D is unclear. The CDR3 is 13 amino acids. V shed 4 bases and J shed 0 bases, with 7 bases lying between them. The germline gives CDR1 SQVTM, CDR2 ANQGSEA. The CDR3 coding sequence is TGCAGCGTTGCGAAGAGCTCCTACAATGAGCAGTTCTTC. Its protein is CSVAKSSYNEQFF.

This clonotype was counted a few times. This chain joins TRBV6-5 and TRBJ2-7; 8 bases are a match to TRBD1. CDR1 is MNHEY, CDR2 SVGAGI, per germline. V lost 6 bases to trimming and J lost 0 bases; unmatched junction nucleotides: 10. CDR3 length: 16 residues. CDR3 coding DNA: TGTGCCAGCAGACCCACGCGGACAGGGAGCTCCTACGAGCAGTACGTC. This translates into CASRPTRTGSSYEQYV.

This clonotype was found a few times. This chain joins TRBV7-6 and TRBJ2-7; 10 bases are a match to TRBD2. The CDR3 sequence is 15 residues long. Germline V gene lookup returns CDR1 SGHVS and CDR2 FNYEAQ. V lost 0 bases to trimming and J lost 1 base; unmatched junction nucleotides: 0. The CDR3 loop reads CASSLASGGSYEQYF. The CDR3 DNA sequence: TGTGCCAGCAGCTTAGCTAGCGGGGGGTCCTACGAGCAGTACTTC.

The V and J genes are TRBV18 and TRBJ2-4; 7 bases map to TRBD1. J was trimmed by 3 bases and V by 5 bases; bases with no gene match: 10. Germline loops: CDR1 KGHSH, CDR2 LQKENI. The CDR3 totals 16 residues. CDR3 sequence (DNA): TGTGCCAGCTCATCCGACAGGGAGTATGACAAAAACATTCAGTACTTC. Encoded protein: CASSSDREYDKNIQYF.

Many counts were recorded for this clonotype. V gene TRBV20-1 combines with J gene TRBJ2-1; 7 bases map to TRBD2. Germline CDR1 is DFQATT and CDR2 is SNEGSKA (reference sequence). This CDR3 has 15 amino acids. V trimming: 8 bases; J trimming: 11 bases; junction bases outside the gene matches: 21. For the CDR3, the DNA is TGCAGTACCTTCTCCGAGCGGGGAGCCCTGGGGAAGCAGTTCTTC. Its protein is CSTFSERGALGKQFF.

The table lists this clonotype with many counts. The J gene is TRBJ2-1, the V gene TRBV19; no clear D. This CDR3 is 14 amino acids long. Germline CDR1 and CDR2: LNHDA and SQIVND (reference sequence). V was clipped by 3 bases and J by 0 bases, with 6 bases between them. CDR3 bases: TGTGCCAGTAGTATGGGGATCTCCTACAATGAGCAGTTCTTC. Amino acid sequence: CASSMGISYNEQFF.

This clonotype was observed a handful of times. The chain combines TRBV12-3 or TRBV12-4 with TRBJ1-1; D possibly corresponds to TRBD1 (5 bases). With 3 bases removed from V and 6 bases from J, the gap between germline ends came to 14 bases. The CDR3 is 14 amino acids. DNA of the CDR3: TGTGCCAGCAGTTTTGGGGGGGTCTTAGCTGAAGCTTTCTTT. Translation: CASSFGGVLAEAFF.

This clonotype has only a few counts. The CDR3 DNA reads as TGTGCCAGCTCACCAGGTAGAGGGAATGAGCAGTTCTTC. This codes for CASSPGRGNEQFF. The rearrangement joins TRBV18 to TRBJ2-1, with D tentatively TRBD2 (5 bases). Germline assignment: CDR1 KGHSH and CDR2 LQKENI. The CDR3 contains 13 residues. Trimming took off 2 bases at V and 7 bases at J, with 9 bases between the two ends.

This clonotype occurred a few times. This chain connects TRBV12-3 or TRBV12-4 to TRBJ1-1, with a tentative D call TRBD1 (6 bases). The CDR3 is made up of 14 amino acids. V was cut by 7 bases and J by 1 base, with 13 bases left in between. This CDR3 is CASTPGGSNTEAFF. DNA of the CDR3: TGTGCCAGCACCCCGGGGGGCTCGAACACTGAAGCTTTCTTT.

DNA for the CDR3: TGTGCCAGCAGCCCAGGGGCGGTAACTAGTGGCTACACCTTC. Translated: CASSPGAVTSGYTF. This chain joins TRBV5-4 and TRBJ1-2; D is perhaps TRBD1 (6 bases). Deletions cut 4 bases from V and 7 bases from J, with 17 bases between. CDR1 is SGHNT, CDR2 YYREEE, per germline (reference sequence). The CDR3 runs to 14 residues.

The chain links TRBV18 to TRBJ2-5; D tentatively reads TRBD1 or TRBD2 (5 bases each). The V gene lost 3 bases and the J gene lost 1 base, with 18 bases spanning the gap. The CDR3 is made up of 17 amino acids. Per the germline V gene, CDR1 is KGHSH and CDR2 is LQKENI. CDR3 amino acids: CASSPAGTLTSQETQYF. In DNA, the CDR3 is TGTGCCAGCTCACCGGCCGGGACGTTGACTTCCCAAGAGACCCAGTACTTC.

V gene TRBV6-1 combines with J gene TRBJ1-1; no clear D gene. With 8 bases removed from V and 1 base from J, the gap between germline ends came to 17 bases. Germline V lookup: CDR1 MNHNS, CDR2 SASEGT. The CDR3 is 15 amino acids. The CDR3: CASSEGVKGNTEAFF. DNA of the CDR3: TGTGCCAGCTCCGAAGGAGTTAAGGGGAACACTGAAGCTTTCTTT.

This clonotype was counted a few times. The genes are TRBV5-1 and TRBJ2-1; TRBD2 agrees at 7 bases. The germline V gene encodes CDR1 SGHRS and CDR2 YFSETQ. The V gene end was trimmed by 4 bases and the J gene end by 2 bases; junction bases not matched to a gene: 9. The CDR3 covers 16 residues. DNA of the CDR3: TGCGCCAGCAGCGGGGGGGGGTCGGGTACCTACAATGAGCAGTTCTTC. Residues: CASSGGGSGTYNEQFF.

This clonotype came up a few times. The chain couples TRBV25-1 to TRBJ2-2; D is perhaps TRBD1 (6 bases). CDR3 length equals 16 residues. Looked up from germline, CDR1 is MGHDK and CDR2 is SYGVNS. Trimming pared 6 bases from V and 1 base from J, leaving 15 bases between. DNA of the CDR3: TGTGCCAGCAGACCTCCCACGGGACAGAACACCGGGGAGCTGTTTTTT. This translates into CASRPPTGQNTGELFF.

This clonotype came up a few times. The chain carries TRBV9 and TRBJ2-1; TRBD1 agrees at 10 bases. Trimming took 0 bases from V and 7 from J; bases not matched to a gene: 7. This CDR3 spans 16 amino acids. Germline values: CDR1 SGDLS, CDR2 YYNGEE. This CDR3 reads CASSVDWDRGRNEQFF. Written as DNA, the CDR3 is TGTGCCAGCAGCGTAGATTGGGACAGGGGTCGTAATGAGCAGTTCTTC.

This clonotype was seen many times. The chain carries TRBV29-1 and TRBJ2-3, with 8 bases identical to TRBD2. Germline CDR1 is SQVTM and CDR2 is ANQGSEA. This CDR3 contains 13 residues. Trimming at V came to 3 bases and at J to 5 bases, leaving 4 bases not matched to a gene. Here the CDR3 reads CSVEVSGVDTQYF. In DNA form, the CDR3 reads TGCAGCGTTGAGGTTAGCGGGGTAGATACGCAGTATTTT.

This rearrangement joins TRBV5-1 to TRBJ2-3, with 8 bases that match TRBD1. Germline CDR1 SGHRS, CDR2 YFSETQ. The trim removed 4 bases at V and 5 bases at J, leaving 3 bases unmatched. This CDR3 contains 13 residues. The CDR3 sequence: CASSGQGGDTQYF. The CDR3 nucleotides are TGCGCCAGCAGCGGACAGGGCGGAGATACGCAGTATTTT.

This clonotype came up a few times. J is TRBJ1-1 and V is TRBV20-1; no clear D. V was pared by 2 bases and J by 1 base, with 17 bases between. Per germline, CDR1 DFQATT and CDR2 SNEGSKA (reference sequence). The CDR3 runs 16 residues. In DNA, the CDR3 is TGCAGTGCTAGACCTCTTCTCGGAGGACGGAACACTGAAGCTTTCTTT. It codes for CSARPLLGGRNTEAFF.

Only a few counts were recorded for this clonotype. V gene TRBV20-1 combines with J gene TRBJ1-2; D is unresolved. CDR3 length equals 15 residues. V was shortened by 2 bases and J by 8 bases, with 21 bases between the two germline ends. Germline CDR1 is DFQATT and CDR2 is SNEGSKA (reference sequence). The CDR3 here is CSARFGYPTTSGYTF. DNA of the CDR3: TGCAGTGCTAGATTTGGATACCCGACAACAAGCGGCTACACCTTC.

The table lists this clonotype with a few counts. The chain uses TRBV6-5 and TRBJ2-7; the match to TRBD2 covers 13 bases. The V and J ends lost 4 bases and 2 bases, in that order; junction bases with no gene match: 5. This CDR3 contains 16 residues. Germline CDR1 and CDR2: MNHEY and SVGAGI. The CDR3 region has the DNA TGTGCCAGCAGTTCCCTACTAGCGGGGGGGCCCTACGAGCAGTACGTC. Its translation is CASSSLLAGGPYEQYV.